This TCR beta chain was obtained from a study of T-cell memory formation after mild COVID-19. Germline CDR1 reads LGHNA; CDR2 reads YNFKEQ. There are 19 residues in the CDR3. Between the trimmed V and J ends, which lost 0 bases and 0 bases, there was a span of 19 bases. Broader study findings: Whether second-wave clones peaking at day 37 were SARS-CoV-2 specific went unconfirmed.

A word on this clonotype: The antigen remains undetermined.

Using constant-segment primers, 5'RACE produced TCR alpha and TCR beta cDNA libraries carrying sample barcodes and UMIs. TCRdb reprocessed the 5' RACE reads via MiXCR and lists one record per CDR3 protein. The sample lists around 250,000 distinct CDR3 sequences; more than 8% were seen once. The gene calls are TRBV4-2 and TRBJ2-3; D possibly matches TRBD1 or TRBD2 (7 bases each). The sequence derives from a man between 18 and 35 years old who had mild COVID-19 (a few samples of this study predate the infection). Cell type and time point are not known. The sequencing sample was made of PBMCs or a T cell subset sorted from them (not recorded which). CDR3 coding DNA: TGTGCCAGCAGCCAAGAAGGTGGGAGGGGGCGCCCTAGCACAGATACGCAGTATTTT. This encodes CASSQEGGRGRPSTDTQYF.